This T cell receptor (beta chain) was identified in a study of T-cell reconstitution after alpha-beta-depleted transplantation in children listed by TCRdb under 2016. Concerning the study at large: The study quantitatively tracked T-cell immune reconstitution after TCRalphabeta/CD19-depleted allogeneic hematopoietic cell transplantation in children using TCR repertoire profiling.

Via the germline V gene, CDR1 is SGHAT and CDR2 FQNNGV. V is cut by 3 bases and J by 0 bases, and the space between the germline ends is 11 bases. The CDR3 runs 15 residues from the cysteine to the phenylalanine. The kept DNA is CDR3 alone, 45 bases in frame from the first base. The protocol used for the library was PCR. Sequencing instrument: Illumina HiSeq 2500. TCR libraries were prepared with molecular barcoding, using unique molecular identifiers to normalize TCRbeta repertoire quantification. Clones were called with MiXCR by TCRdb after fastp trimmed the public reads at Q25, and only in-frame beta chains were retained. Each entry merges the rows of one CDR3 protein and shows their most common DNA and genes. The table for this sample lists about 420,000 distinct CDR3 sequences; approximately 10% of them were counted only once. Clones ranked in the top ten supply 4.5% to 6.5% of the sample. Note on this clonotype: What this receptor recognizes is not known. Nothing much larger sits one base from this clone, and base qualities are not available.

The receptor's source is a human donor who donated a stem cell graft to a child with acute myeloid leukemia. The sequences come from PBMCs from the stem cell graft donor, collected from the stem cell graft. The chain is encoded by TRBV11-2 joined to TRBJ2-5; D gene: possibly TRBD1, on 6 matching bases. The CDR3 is CASSLAGANQETQYF. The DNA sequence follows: TGTGCCAGCAGCTTGGCAGGGGCTAACCAAGAGACCCAGTACTTC.